The sequence of this T cell receptor beta chain was determined in a study of blood T cell repertoires in COVID-19. Either two negative PCRs, clearance, or symptom resolution qualified Cohort 3 donors as recovered. In the original analysis: Amplification with reference gene primers provided the estimates of nucleated cell counts. Method: immunoSEQ multiplex PCR; TCRdb's copy keeps in-frame clones and lacks some. V, J and clone size reflect that table, while D and trimming were determined from the DNA. The sample consists of about 180,000 clones, approximately 89% of them appearing once. Germline CDR1 is MNHEY and CDR2 is SMNVEV (reference sequence). The CDR3 extends over 15 amino acids. Trimming stripped 6 bases from V and 5 bases from J, with 16 bases between.

This chain links TRBV27 with TRBJ1-4, with D perhaps TRBD1 (6 bases). Material: PBMCs or T cells enriched from blood (not recorded which). This TCR was sampled from a man aged 40-49 years who had recovered from COVID-19. CDR3 DNA: TGTGCCAGCAGCCTGTGGGGGGGGCAAAATGAAAAACTGTTTTTT. This sequence encodes CASSLWGGQNEKLFF.